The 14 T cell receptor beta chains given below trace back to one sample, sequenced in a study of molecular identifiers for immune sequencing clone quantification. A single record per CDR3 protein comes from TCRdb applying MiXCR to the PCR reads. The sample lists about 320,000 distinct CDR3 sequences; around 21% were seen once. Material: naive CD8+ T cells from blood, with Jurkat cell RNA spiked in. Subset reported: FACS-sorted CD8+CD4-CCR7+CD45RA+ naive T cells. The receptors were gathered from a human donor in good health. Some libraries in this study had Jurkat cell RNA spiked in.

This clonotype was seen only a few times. The CDR3 loop reads CASRSPGPLITEAFF. DNA of the CDR3: TGTGCCAGCAGGTCCCCGGGACCACTGATCACTGAAGCTTTCTTT. The chain combines TRBV7-9 with TRBJ1-1; the D gene is possibly TRBD1 (5 bases). Trimming took off 6 bases at V and 4 bases at J, with 18 bases between the two ends. The CDR3 runs to 15 residues. CDR1 SEHNR and CDR2 FQNEAQ come from the germline V gene (reference sequence).

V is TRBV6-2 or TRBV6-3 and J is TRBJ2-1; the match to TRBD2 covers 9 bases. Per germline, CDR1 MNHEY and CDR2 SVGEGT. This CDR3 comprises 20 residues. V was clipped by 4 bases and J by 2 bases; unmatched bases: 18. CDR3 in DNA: TGTGCCAGCAGTTTCCCCCCTGCTAGCGGGAAGGTAGGAGCCTACAATGAGCAGTTCTTC. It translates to CASSFPPASGKVGAYNEQFF.

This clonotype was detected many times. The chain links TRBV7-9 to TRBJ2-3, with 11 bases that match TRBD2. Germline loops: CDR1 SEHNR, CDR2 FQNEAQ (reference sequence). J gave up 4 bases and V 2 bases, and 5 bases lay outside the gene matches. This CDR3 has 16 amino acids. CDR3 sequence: CASSLLLAGGPDTQYF. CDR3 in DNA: TGTGCCAGCAGCTTACTTTTAGCGGGGGGGCCAGATACGCAGTATTTT. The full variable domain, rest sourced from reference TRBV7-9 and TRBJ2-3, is DTGVSQNPRHKITKRGQNVTFRCDPISEHNRLYWYRQTLGQGPEFLTYFQNEAQLEKSRLLSDRFSAERPKGSFSTLEIQRTEQGDSAMYLCASSLLLAGGPDTQYFGPGTRLTVL.

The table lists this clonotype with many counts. CDR3 DNA: TGTGCCAGCAGTTCTGGCCTATTTACCTACAATGAGCAGTTCTTC. It is translated as CASSSGLFTYNEQFF. The chain combines TRBV6-6 with TRBJ2-1; no clear D. V was shortened by 4 bases and J by 2 bases, with 12 bases between the two germline ends. This CDR3 has 15 residues. Germline assignment: CDR1 MNHNY and CDR2 SVGAGI (reference sequence).

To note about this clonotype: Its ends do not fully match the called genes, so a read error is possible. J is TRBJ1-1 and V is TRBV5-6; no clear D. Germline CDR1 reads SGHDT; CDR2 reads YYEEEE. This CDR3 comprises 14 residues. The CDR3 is CASSLALLNTEASF. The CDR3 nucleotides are TGTGCCAGCAGCTTGGCTCTACTGAACACTGAAGCTTCCTTT.

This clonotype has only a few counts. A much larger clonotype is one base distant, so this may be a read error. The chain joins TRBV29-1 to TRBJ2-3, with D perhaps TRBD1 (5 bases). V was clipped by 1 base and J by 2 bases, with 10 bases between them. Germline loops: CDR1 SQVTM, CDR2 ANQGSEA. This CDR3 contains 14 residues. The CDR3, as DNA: TGCAGCGTTGAAGGGACACCGCTCACAGATACGCAGTATTTT. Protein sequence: CSVEGTPLTDTQYF.

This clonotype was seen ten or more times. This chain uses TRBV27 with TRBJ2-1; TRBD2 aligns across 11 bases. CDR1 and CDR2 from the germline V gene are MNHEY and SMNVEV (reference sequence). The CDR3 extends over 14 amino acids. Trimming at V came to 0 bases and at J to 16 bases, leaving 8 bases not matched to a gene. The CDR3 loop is CASSLSLLAGDRFF. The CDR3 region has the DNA TGTGCCAGCAGTTTATCGTTACTAGCGGGAGATCGCTTCTTC.

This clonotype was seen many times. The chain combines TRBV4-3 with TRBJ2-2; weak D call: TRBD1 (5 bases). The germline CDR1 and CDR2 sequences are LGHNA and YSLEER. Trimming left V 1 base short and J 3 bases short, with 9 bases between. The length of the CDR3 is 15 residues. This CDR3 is CASSQARVDTGELFF. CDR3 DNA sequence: TGCGCCAGCAGCCAAGCCAGGGTAGACACCGGGGAGCTGTTTTTT.

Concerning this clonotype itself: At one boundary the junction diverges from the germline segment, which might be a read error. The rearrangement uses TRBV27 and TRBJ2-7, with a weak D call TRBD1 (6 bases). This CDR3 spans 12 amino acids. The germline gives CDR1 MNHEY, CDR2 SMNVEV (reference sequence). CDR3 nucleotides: TGTGCCTGCAGTTCACAGGGTTACGAGCAGTACTTC. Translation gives CACSSQGYEQYF.

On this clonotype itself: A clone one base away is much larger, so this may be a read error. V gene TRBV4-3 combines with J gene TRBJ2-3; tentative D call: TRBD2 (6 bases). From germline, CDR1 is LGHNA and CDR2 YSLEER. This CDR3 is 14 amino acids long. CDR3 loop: CASNQDRTSDTQYF. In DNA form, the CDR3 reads TGCGCCAGCAACCAAGATAGAACTAGCGATACGCAGTATTTT.

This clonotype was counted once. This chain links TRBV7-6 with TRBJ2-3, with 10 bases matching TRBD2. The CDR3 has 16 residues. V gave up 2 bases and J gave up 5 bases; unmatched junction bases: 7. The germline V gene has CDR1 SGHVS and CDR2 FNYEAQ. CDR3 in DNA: TGTGCCAGCAGCTTACGGAGCGGGGGGGCCGGAGATACGCAGTATTTT. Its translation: CASSLRSGGAGDTQYF.

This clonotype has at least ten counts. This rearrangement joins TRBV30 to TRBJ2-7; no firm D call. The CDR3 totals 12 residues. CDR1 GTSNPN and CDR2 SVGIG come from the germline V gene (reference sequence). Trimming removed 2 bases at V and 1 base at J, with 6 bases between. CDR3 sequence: CAWSPSSYEQYF. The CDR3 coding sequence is TGTGCCTGGAGTCCCTCTTCCTACGAGCAGTACTTC.

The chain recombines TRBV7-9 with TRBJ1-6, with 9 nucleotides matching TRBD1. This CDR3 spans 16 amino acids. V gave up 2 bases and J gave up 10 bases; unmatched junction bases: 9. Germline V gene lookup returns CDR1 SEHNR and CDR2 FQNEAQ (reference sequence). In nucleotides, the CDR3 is TGTGCCAGCAGCTTACCCGGGACAGGGTCGCAGTCACCCCTCCACTTT. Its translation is CASSLPGTGSQSPLHF.

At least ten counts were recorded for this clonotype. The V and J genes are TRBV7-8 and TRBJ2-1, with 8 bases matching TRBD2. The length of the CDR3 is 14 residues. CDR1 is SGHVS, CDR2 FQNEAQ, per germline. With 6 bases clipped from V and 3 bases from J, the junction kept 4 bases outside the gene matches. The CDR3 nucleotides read TGTGCCAGCAGAACCGGGGGGGTCTACAATGAGCAGTTCTTC. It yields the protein CASRTGGVYNEQFF.